These 15 T cell receptor beta chains came from one sample sequenced in a study of T cells in Graves' hyperthyroidism and ophthalmopathy. RNA transcripts were the template for amplifying TCR beta CDR3 regions. First-round RT-PCR of the TCR CDR3 relied on the HTBI primer set. TCRdb used MiXCR to reprocess the multiplex PCR reads, holding one entry per CDR3 protein. Here the sample spans 800,000 or so distinct CDR3 sequences, 38% being singletons. The sequenced sample was blood. The source of these receptors is a young man with Graves' hyperthyroidism.

The chain uses TRBV6-5 and TRBJ1-2, with D uncertain. Trimming removed 5 bases at V and 3 bases at J, with 13 bases between. Per the germline V gene, CDR1 is MNHEY and CDR2 is SVGAGI. The CDR3 has 14 amino acids. In DNA form, the CDR3 reads TGTGCCAGCAGTGAAGCCTCAGAGCACTATGGCTACACCTTC. Its translation: CASSEASEHYGYTF.

There are a few counts of this clonotype. The chain carries TRBV25-1 and TRBJ2-2, with D perhaps matching TRBD1 or TRBD2 (5 bases each). CDR3 size: 18 residues. Trimming stripped 5 bases from V and 0 bases from J, with 19 bases between. Germline CDR1 reads MGHDK; CDR2 reads SYGVNS. This CDR3 reads CASSPHPGTDSNTGELFF. CDR3 coding DNA: TGTGCCAGCAGTCCACACCCCGGGACCGACTCGAACACCGGGGAGCTGTTTTTT.

The rearrangement links TRBV12-3 or TRBV12-4 to TRBJ1-3, with TRBD1 as a possible D gene (5 bases). The V and J ends lost 6 bases and 0 bases respectively, with 12 bases between them. This CDR3 has 15 amino acids. The CDR3: CASRDSEGSGNTIYF. The DNA for the CDR3 is TGTGCCAGCAGAGACAGCGAGGGCTCTGGAAACACCATATATTTT.

This clonotype was detected many times. The chain links TRBV20-1 to TRBJ1-1, with unresolved D. CDR1 DFQATT and CDR2 SNEGSKA come from the germline V gene (reference sequence). The CDR3 covers 12 residues. V gave up 3 bases and J gave up 4 bases, with 9 bases separating them. CDR3 amino acids: CSARDGITEAFF. The CDR3 DNA reads TGCAGTGCTAGGGACGGGATCACTGAAGCTTTCTTT.

This clonotype was counted between two and nine times. The rearrangement links TRBV6-1 to TRBJ2-7, with D possibly being TRBD1 (5 bases). The V gene's germline CDR1 is MNHNS and CDR2 SASEGT. The V gene lost 5 bases and the J gene lost 0 bases, with 14 bases spanning the gap. The CDR3 runs to 15 residues. In DNA form, the CDR3 reads TGTGCCAGCAGTTACTCAAGGACAAGCTCCTACGAGCAGTACTTC. This encodes CASSYSRTSSYEQYF.

The chain carries TRBV7-2 and TRBJ1-6; D call uncertain. The CDR3 runs to 14 residues. Trimming left V 5 bases short and J 15 bases short, with 20 bases between. Germline values: CDR1 SGHTA, CDR2 FQGNSA. The CDR3 nucleotides read TGTGCCAGCAGCCTCCCCCGACCGGAAGGGCGCCTCCACTTT. Translated: CASSLPRPEGRLHF.

This chain links TRBV20-1 with TRBJ1-5, with 7 bases that match TRBD1. The length of the CDR3 is 13 residues. Unmatched junction bases numbered 6, after V lost 6 bases and J lost 4 bases. Germline CDR1 DFQATT, CDR2 SNEGSKA (reference sequence). In nucleotides, the CDR3 is TGCAGTGCATCGGGACAGATTAATCAGCCCCAGCATTTT. Its translation: CSASGQINQPQHF.

The chain combines TRBV7-6 with TRBJ2-5; D gene unclear. This CDR3 is built from 14 residues. The V gene lost 4 bases and the J gene lost 3 bases, with 12 bases spanning the gap. CDR1 SGHVS and CDR2 FNYEAQ come from the germline V gene. CDR3 bases: TGTGCCAGCAGCTCCGGCCTGATCAAAGAGACCCAGTACTTC. Its protein product is CASSSGLIKETQYF.

CDR3 protein: CAGGGRLNTEAFF. The CDR3 DNA sequence: TGTGCTGGGGGGGGCAGATTGAACACTGAAGCTTTCTTT. The V and J genes are TRBV7-6 and TRBJ1-1; D is possibly TRBD1 (6 bases). From germline, CDR1 is SGHVS and CDR2 FNYEAQ. The CDR3 length is 13 residues.

The chain has TRBV30 and TRBJ2-7; D uncertain. Trimming took 4 bases from V and 5 from J, leaving 15 bases between them. The CDR3 length is 13 residues. Looked up from germline, CDR1 is GTSNPN and CDR2 is SVGIG (reference sequence). The CDR3 region is CAWNSRTLDEQYF. CDR3 DNA sequence: TGTGCCTGGAACAGCCGCACCTTGGACGAGCAGTACTTC. Full variable domain (remainder filled in from reference TRBV30 and TRBJ2-7): SQTIHQWPATLVQPVGSPLSLECTVEGTSNPNLYWYRQAAGRGLQLLFYSVGIGQISSEVPQNLSASRPQDRQFILSSKKLLLSDSGFYLCAWNSRTLDEQYFGPGTRLTVT.

The chain links TRBV6-5 to TRBJ1-1; no reliable D call. Germline loops: CDR1 MNHEY, CDR2 SVGAGI. The CDR3 totals 13 residues. The V and J ends lost 6 bases and 8 bases respectively, with 16 bases between them. In DNA, the CDR3 is TGTGCCAGCAGATGGGATTCATTTGGGGAAGCTTTCTTT. Translated, it gives CASRWDSFGEAFF.

This clonotype was seen at least ten times. The gene calls are TRBV19 and TRBJ1-2, with a possible D match to TRBD1 (5 bases). The V and J ends lost 5 bases and 0 bases respectively, with 16 bases between them. There are 16 residues in the CDR3. The germline gives CDR1 LNHDA, CDR2 SQIVND (reference sequence). CDR3 sequence (DNA): TGTGCCAGTAGTCCCACCGCCGGGGGAGCTAACTATGGCTACACCTTC. Translation gives CASSPTAGGANYGYTF. The entire variable domain, with the rest obtained from reference TRBV19 and TRBJ1-2, is as follows: DGGITQSPKYLFRKEGQNVTLSCEQNLNHDAMYWYRQDPGQGLRLIYYSQIVNDFQKGDIAEGYSVSREKKESFPLTVTSAQKNPTAFYLCASSPTAGGANYGYTFGSGTRLTVV.

This clonotype came up many times. The chain employs TRBV15 and TRBJ1-5; TRBD1 matches at 7 bases. This CDR3 is built from 14 residues. The V gene's germline CDR1 is LNHNV and CDR2 YYDKDF (reference sequence). J was trimmed by 8 bases and V by 1 base; bases with no gene match: 5. CDR3 DNA sequence: TGTGCCACCAGCAGAGGACAGGGAATGGAGCCCCAGCATTTT. Amino acids: CATSRGQGMEPQHF. Drawing the rest from reference TRBV15 and TRBJ1-5, the complete variable domain is DAMVIQNPRYQVTQFGKPVTLSCSQTLNHNVMYWYQQKSSQAPKLLFHYYDKDFNNEADTPDNFQSRRPNTSFCFLDIRSPGLGDTAMYLCATSRGQGMEPQHFGDGTRLSIL.

A few counts support this clonotype. V and J are TRBV5-1 and TRBJ2-2; TRBD2 matches 8 bases. This CDR3 region has 14 residues. Trimming took 5 bases from V and 4 from J; bases not matched to a gene: 4. CDR1 and CDR2 (germline): SGHRS, YFSETQ. CDR3 loop: CASRGLVGTGELFF. The CDR3 DNA follows: TGCGCCAGCAGGGGACTAGTGGGCACCGGGGAGCTGTTTTTT.

J is TRBJ1-4 and V is TRBV5-6; D uncertain. The CDR3 is 15 amino acids. Germline V CDR1 and CDR2: SGHDT, YYEEEE. The germline V and J ends were trimmed by 4 bases and 5 bases, with 15 bases remaining between them. The CDR3, as DNA: TGTGCCAGCAGCGCCGGGAGCCTAAGGAATGAAAAACTGTTTTTT. This encodes CASSAGSLRNEKLFF.